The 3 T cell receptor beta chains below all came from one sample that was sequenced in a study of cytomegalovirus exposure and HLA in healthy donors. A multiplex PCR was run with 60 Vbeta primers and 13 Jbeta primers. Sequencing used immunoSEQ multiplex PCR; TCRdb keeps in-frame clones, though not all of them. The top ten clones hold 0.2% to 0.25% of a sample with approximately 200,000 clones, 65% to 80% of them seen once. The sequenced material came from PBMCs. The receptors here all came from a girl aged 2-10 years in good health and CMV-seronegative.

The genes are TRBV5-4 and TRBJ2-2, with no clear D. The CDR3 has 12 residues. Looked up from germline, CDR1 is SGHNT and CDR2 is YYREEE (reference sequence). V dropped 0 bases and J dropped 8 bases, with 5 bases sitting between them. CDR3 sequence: CASSLGAGELFF. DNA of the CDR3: TGTGCCAGCAGCTTGGGGGCAGGGGAGCTGTTTTTT.

In nucleotides, the CDR3 is TGTGCCAGCAGCTTAGGACTTTCGTACCAAGAGACCCAGTACTTC. It yields the protein CASSLGLSYQETQYF. The chain carries TRBV7-9 and TRBJ2-5; no reliable D call. Germline CDR1 and CDR2: SEHNR and FQNEAQ (reference sequence). The CDR3 length is 15 residues. Between the trimmed V and J ends, which lost 1 base and 0 bases, there was a span of 9 bases.

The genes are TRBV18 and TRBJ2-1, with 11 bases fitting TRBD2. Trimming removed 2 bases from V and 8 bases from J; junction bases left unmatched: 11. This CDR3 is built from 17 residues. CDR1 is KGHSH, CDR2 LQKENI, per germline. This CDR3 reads CASSPNGAPSGGHEQFF. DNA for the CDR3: TGTGCCAGCTCACCAAATGGCGCCCCTAGCGGGGGGCATGAGCAGTTCTTC.